The 2 T cell receptor beta chains in this list originate from one sample, sequenced in a study of early T cells in non-severe SARS-CoV-2 infection (dated by TCRdb to about 2021). Library prep was done by 5' RACE. TCRdb shows the sequencer as NextSeq 500. TCRdb passed the public sequencing reads through fastp at Q25 and MiXCR, retaining productive beta sequences. Duplicate CDR3 protein sequences are folded into a single record with the most common DNA and genes. For this sample the table gives tens of thousands of distinct CDR3 sequences, of which around 9.3% were detected only once. The ten largest make up roughly 4% of the sample. The input for sequencing was whole blood, taken at baseline. Source of these receptors: an adult who was a healthcare worker with PCR-confirmed SARS-CoV-2 infection or an uninfected control (not recorded which).

The gene calls are TRBV4-1 and TRBJ2-7, with TRBD1 matching over 8 bases. This CDR3 has 15 amino acids. The V gene end was trimmed by 2 bases and the J gene end by 3 bases; junction bases not matched to a gene: 6. Germline V lookup: CDR1 MGHRA, CDR2 YSYEKL. This chain's CDR3 is CASSQLTGGFYEQYF. CDR3 DNA sequence: TGCGCCAGCAGCCAATTAACAGGGGGATTCTACGAGCAGTACTTC.

This clonotype was counted at least ten times. The rearrangement joins TRBV9 to TRBJ2-2; the D is unclear. Germline V gene lookup returns CDR1 SGDLS and CDR2 YYNGEE. This CDR3 spans 15 amino acids. V was trimmed by 4 bases and J by 0 bases, leaving 10 bases between them. The CDR3 is CASSPRAPNTGELFF. For the CDR3, the DNA is TGTGCCAGCAGCCCCCGGGCCCCGAACACCGGGGAGCTGTTTTTT.